Below, 13 T cell receptor beta chains from the same sample are listed, as sequenced in a study of human T cells and chemical hapten exposure. MiXCR, applied by TCRdb to the RACE reads, yields one record per CDR3 protein. The sample yields 370,000 or so distinct CDR3 sequences, approximately 5.1% seen once. Time point meaning: patch test 1, 2 weeks after DPC sensitization. As for treatment: therapeutic diphenylcyclopropenone sensitization with weekly scalp DPC. The sequences come from whole blood, collected in connection with sensitization to the hapten diphenylcyclopropenone (DPC). These receptor sequences come from a woman between 50 and 59 years old with alopecia areata. Some clones in this sample may be carry-over from other donors' samples.

The sample holds many counts of this clonotype. It may be a read error: a sequence one base away is much more abundant. The chain joins TRBV6-2 or TRBV6-3 to TRBJ1-1; D is unclear. This CDR3 contains 13 residues. Trimming pared 0 bases from V and 5 bases from J, leaving 7 bases between. Germline CDR1 reads MNHEY; CDR2 reads SVGEGT. This CDR3 reads CASSYSAGTEAFF. CDR3 coding DNA: TGTGCCAGCAGTTACTCGGCGGGGACTGAAGCTTTCTTT.

The gene calls are TRBV15 and TRBJ2-5, with 9 bases lining up with TRBD2. CDR3 length: 15 amino acids. Losses at the gene ends were 0 bases for V and 5 bases for J; bases not matched to a gene: 4. Germline CDR1 reads LNHNV; CDR2 reads YYDKDF (reference sequence). DNA for the CDR3: TGTGCCACCAGCAGAGAGGCTAGCGGGGTGGAGACCCAGTACTTC. This codes for CATSREASGVETQYF. Variable domain in full (rest from reference TRBV15 and TRBJ2-5): DAMVIQNPRYQVTQFGKPVTLSCSQTLNHNVMYWYQQKSSQAPKLLFHYYDKDFNNEADTPDNFQSRRPNTSFCFLDIRSPGLGDTAMYLCATSREASGVETQYFGPGTRLLVL.

With regard to this clonotype: With a much larger clone just one base away, this may be a read error. The chain has TRBV7-6 and TRBJ1-6; tentatively, D is TRBD1 (5 bases). V was shortened by 8 bases and J by 7 bases, with 18 bases between the two germline ends. Germline CDR1 SGHVS, CDR2 FNYEAQ. The CDR3 totals 15 residues. CDR3 protein: CASGQIHQPNSPLHF. The CDR3 nucleotides read TGTGCCAGCGGACAAATCCATCAGCCCAATTCACCCCTCCACTTT. The whole variable domain, remainder taken from reference TRBV7-6 and TRBJ1-6, is GAGVSQSPRYKVTKRGQDVALRCDPISGHVSLYWYRQALGQGPEFLTYFNYEAQQDKSGLPNDRFSAERPEGSISTLTIQRTEQRDSAMYRCASGQIHQPNSPLHFGNGTRLTVT.

This clonotype was picked up many times. CDR3 DNA: TGTGCCAGCCATCTAGGAGGGTCATCCGGGGAGCTGTTTTTT. Protein product: CASHLGGSSGELFF. The chain has TRBV27 and TRBJ2-2; TRBD2 is a possible D gene (6 bases). The CDR3 has 14 residues. V lost 8 bases, J lost 6 bases, and 16 bases lay in between. Per the germline V gene, CDR1 is MNHEY and CDR2 is SMNVEV (reference sequence).

The V gene is TRBV29-1, the J gene TRBJ2-7; TRBD1 matches at 12 bases. Germline-derived CDR1 and CDR2 are SQVTM and ANQGSEA. The CDR3 sequence is 14 residues long. Trimming at V came to 7 bases and at J to 5 bases, leaving 9 bases not matched to a gene. As DNA, the CDR3 is TGCAGCGATTTTCCCGGGACAGGGGGCCACGAGCAGTACTTC. Translating it yields CSDFPGTGGHEQYF.

V and J are TRBV2 and TRBJ2-1; the match to TRBD2 covers 14 bases. Germline V gene sequence: CDR1 SNHLY, CDR2 FYNNEI. This CDR3 contains 15 residues. Trimming removed 10 bases from V and 8 bases from J; junction bases left unmatched: 10. The CDR3 DNA reads as TGTGCCACCCAGGTGACTAGCGGGGGGGACTATGAGCAGTTCTTC. It yields the protein CATQVTSGGDYEQFF. The variable domain in full, with the rest retrieved from reference TRBV2 and TRBJ2-1, is EPEVTQTPSHQVTQMGQEVILRCVPISNHLYFYWYRQILGQKVEFLVSFYNNEISEKSEIFDDQFSVERPDGSNFTLKIRSTKLEDSAMYFCATQVTSGGDYEQFFGPGTRLTVL.

This clonotype showed up many times. The V call is TRBV6-1, the J call TRBJ1-5, with no clear D. Germline V gene data show CDR1 as MNHNS and CDR2 as SASEGT. Trimming stripped 4 bases from V and 10 bases from J, with 8 bases between. The length of the CDR3 is 11 residues. The CDR3 DNA reads as TGTGCCAGCAGTGTCGAACGTCCCCAGCATTTT. Translating it yields CASSVERPQHF.

This clonotype was observed many times. The chain employs TRBV5-1 and TRBJ1-1, with D possibly TRBD1 on 6 matching bases. Per the germline V gene, CDR1 is SGHRS and CDR2 is YFSETQ. The CDR3 extends over 17 amino acids. The V and J ends lost 0 bases and 0 bases respectively, with 15 bases between them. The DNA for the CDR3 is TGCGCCAGCAGCTTGGAAAAAATGGGGGCTTTGAACACTGAAGCTTTCTTT. This sequence encodes CASSLEKMGALNTEAFF.

Of note for this clonotype: An end of the junction does not agree with germline; a read error may underlie this. The J gene is TRBJ1-5, the V gene TRBV7-2, with D unresolved. Germline V lookup: CDR1 SGHTA, CDR2 FQGNSA. The CDR3 length is 12 residues. In DNA, the CDR3 is TGTGCCAGCAGCTTACCCGCAGGTCCCTTGGATTTT. It encodes CASSLPAGPLDF.

Ten or more counts support this clonotype. This chain joins TRBV5-6 and TRBJ1-1; D is unclear. The germline V gene has CDR1 SGHDT and CDR2 YYEEEE. Trimming removed 4 bases from V and 3 bases from J, with 19 bases in between. The CDR3 is 16 residues long. CDR3 region: CASSVARWTTHTEAFF. The CDR3 DNA reads as TGTGCCAGCAGCGTGGCCAGGTGGACTACGCACACTGAAGCTTTCTTT. Together with reference TRBV5-6 and TRBJ1-1, the CDR3 gives the full variable domain: DAGVTQSPTHLIKTRGQQVTLRCSPKSGHDTVSWYQQALGQGPQFIFQYYEEEERQRGNFPDRFSGHQFPNYSSELNVNALLLGDSALYLCASSVARWTTHTEAFFGQGTRLTVV.

Written as DNA, the CDR3 is TGCAGCGTTGAACGGCTAGCGAGACCCACAGATACGCAGTATTTT. This gives the protein CSVERLARPTDTQYF. The V call is TRBV29-1, the J call TRBJ2-3; maybe TRBD2 (6 bases). The CDR3 extends over 15 amino acids. The germline V and J ends were trimmed by 2 bases and 2 bases, with 14 bases remaining between them. The germline V gene has CDR1 SQVTM and CDR2 ANQGSEA.

CDR3 residues: CASSTLRGGAPYEQYF. CDR3 nucleotide sequence: TGTGCCAGCAGTACACTGCGTGGCGGAGCCCCCTACGAGCAGTACTTC. V usage is TRBV6-2 or TRBV6-3 and J usage is TRBJ2-7; D not certain. The CDR3 has 16 residues. The germline V gene has CDR1 MNHEY and CDR2 SVGEGT. V dropped 5 bases and J dropped 2 bases, with 19 bases sitting between them.

The chain recombines TRBV28 with TRBJ2-5; TRBD2 might be the D (6 bases). Germline CDR1 and CDR2: MDHEN and SYDVKM. The CDR3 is 14 residues long. The V end was cut by 5 bases, the J end by 0 bases, with 10 bases between. CDR3 DNA: TGTGCCAGCAGTGGGGGACTGTACCAAGAGACCCAGTACTTC. This gives the protein CASSGGLYQETQYF.